The 17 T cell receptor beta chains listed next were all sequenced from one sample in a study of T cell responses to AZD1222 COVID-19 vaccine. The data were produced by immunoSEQ multiplex PCR, yet TCRdb's version contains in-frame clones alone and is incomplete. The profile shows about 99,000 clones, just over 90% of them singletons. The source material was peripheral blood, sampled 28 days after the second AZD1222 dose. Receptors were obtained from an adult who received the AZD1222 COVID-19 vaccine.

V is TRBV28 and J is TRBJ2-7; D is ambiguous. The CDR3 has 14 residues. Germline V gene lookup returns CDR1 MDHEN and CDR2 SYDVKM. The V end lost 5 bases, the J end lost 1 base, and 12 bases lay between the germline ends. Written as DNA, the CDR3 is TGTGCCAGCAGTGCCTCGCTCAGGTCCTACGAGCAGTACTTC. Its protein product is CASSASLRSYEQYF.

The chain links TRBV5-1 to TRBJ1-6, with D unclear. The germline gives CDR1 SGHRS, CDR2 YFSETQ. V shed 4 bases and J shed 7 bases, with 12 bases lying between them. The CDR3 totals 14 residues. The CDR3 sequence is CASSRTVMNSPLHF. The DNA of the CDR3 is TGCGCCAGCAGCCGGACGGTTATGAATTCACCCCTCCACTTT. Variable domain in full (rest from reference TRBV5-1 and TRBJ1-6): KAGVTQTPRYLIKTRGQQVTLSCSPISGHRSVSWYQQTPGQGLQFLFEYFSETQRNKGNFPGRFSGRQFSNSRSEMNVSTLELGDSALYLCASSRTVMNSPLHFGNGTRLTVT.

This rearrangement joins TRBV9 to TRBJ1-5; D is uncertain. There are 15 residues in the CDR3. CDR1 and CDR2 from the germline V gene are SGDLS and YYNGEE. With 0 bases removed from V and 3 bases from J, the gap between germline ends came to 10 bases. The CDR3 sequence: CASSVEPGFNQPQHF. CDR3 DNA: TGTGCCAGCAGCGTAGAACCAGGTTTCAATCAGCCCCAGCATTTT. Supplemented by reference TRBV9 and TRBJ1-5, the full variable domain reads DSGVTQTPKHLITATGQRVTLRCSPRSGDLSVYWYQQSLDQGLQFLIQYYNGEERAKGNILERFSAQQFPDLHSELNLSSLELGDSALYFCASSVEPGFNQPQHFGDGTRLSIL.

The chain recombines TRBV14 with TRBJ2-7, with TRBD2 identical over 11 bases. Per germline, CDR1 SGHDN and CDR2 FVKESK. The junction had 8 bases not matched to a gene; V was cut back by 4 bases and J by 3 bases. This CDR3 is 16 amino acids long. CDR3 sequence reads: CASSPRGTSGDYEQYF. For the CDR3, the DNA is TGTGCCAGCAGCCCGAGGGGGACTAGCGGAGACTACGAGCAGTACTTC.

This clone is a singleton in its sample. The V and J genes are TRBV6-5 and TRBJ2-5; D unclear. The germline V gene encodes CDR1 MNHEY and CDR2 SVGAGI. The V gene lost 6 bases and the J gene lost 2 bases, with 13 bases spanning the gap. This CDR3 has 14 residues. CDR3 DNA sequence: TGTGCCAGCAGCGTACCGGACGGACAAGAGACCCAGTACTTC. As protein: CASSVPDGQETQYF.

The V call is TRBV28, the J call TRBJ1-2; 8 bases match TRBD1. The length of the CDR3 is 14 residues. Unmatched junction bases numbered 8, after V lost 6 bases and J lost 5 bases. The germline gives CDR1 MDHEN, CDR2 SYDVKM. Here the CDR3 DNA reads TGTGCCAGCAGCCTCAGTCAGGGGGCTTATGGCTACACCTTC. Protein product: CASSLSQGAYGYTF.

The genes are TRBV3-1 (or the pseudogene TRBV3-2) and TRBJ2-7; the D is unclear. V lost 4 bases and J 6 bases, leaving 13 bases between the germline ends. This CDR3 region has 13 residues. CDR1 and CDR2 from the germline V gene are LGHDT and YNNKEL (reference sequence). The chain's CDR3 is CASSPAGRSEQYF. CDR3 coding DNA: TGTGCCAGCAGCCCAGCTGGGCGTTCCGAGCAGTACTTC.

J is TRBJ1-6 and V is TRBV7-9; possibly TRBD1 for D (6 bases). Trimming removed 5 bases from V and 8 bases from J, with 13 bases in between. The CDR3 runs to 14 residues. CDR1 SEHNR and CDR2 FQNEAQ come from the germline V gene (reference sequence). CDR3 protein: CASSEQGVDSPLHF. CDR3 bases: TGTGCCAGCAGCGAACAGGGAGTCGATTCACCCCTCCACTTT.

This clone was seen a single time. The chain joins TRBV6-6 to TRBJ2-5; TRBD1 matches at 7 bases. V was clipped by 4 bases and J by 2 bases; unmatched bases: 7. CDR3 length equals 15 residues. Germline V lookup: CDR1 MNHNY, CDR2 SVGAGI (reference sequence). In DNA, the CDR3 is TGTGCCAGCAGTTTCCCCGGGACAGAGCAAGAGACCCAGTACTTC. Protein: CASSFPGTEQETQYF.

V usage is TRBV6-1 and J usage is TRBJ1-1; D is unclear. The CDR3 loop spans 11 amino acids. V was trimmed by 0 bases and J by 7 bases, leaving 3 bases between them. CDR1 is MNHNS and CDR2 is SASEGT in the germline V gene. Here the CDR3 reads CASSEAGEAFF. The CDR3 nucleotides read TGTGCCAGCAGTGAAGCGGGTGAAGCTTTCTTT.

This chain links TRBV7-9 with TRBJ2-5, with 11 positions matching TRBD2. Germline CDR1 and CDR2: SEHNR and FQNEAQ (reference sequence). Trimming removed 2 bases from V and 3 bases from J; junction bases left unmatched: 2. The CDR3 totals 15 residues. The CDR3 sequence: CASSLQLAGEETQYF. The CDR3, as DNA: TGTGCCAGCAGCTTACAACTAGCGGGAGAAGAGACCCAGTACTTC.

V gene TRBV28 combines with J gene TRBJ1-2; D ambiguous. CDR1 is MDHEN and CDR2 is SYDVKM in the germline V gene. The CDR3 spans 11 residues. V lost 3 bases and J 5 bases, leaving 4 bases between the germline ends. CDR3 amino acids: CASSFEYGYTF. DNA of the CDR3: TGTGCCAGCAGTTTTGAATATGGCTACACCTTC.

The V and J genes are TRBV9 and TRBJ1-4; 8 bases align to TRBD1. Trimming took 0 bases from V and 4 from J; bases not matched to a gene: 2. Germline lookup yields CDR1 SGDLS and CDR2 YYNGEE. The CDR3 extends over 15 amino acids. This CDR3 reads CASSVGQGYNEKLFF. CDR3 sequence (DNA): TGTGCCAGCAGCGTAGGACAGGGGTATAATGAAAAACTGTTTTTT.

This sequence joins TRBV28 and TRBJ2-3; 7 bases align to TRBD2. CDR3 length equals 14 residues. Germline CDR1 and CDR2: MDHEN and SYDVKM. J gave up 1 base and V 10 bases, and 8 bases lay outside the gene matches. CDR3 DNA sequence: TGTGCCACAGGAGGGCTAGCGGGCACAGATACGCAGTATTTT. Protein sequence: CATGGLAGTDTQYF.

The chain uses TRBV20-1 and TRBJ2-3; 8 positions agree with TRBD2. The CDR3 has 17 amino acids. The germline V gene encodes CDR1 DFQATT and CDR2 SNEGSKA (reference sequence). The V and J ends lost 3 bases and 2 bases, in that order; junction bases with no gene match: 13. In DNA form, the CDR3 reads TGCAGTGCTAGTCCCCGGACCCGGGGGGGCCTCACAGATACGCAGTATTTT. It encodes CSASPRTRGGLTDTQYF.

The CDR3 reads CASSLGGQVEKLFF. The CDR3 DNA reads as TGTGCCAGCAGCCTAGGGGGACAGGTCGAAAAACTGTTTTTT. The chain combines TRBV28 with TRBJ1-4; 8 bases line up with TRBD1. CDR3 length: 14 amino acids. Trimming cost V 6 bases and J 8 bases; bases outside gene matches: 8. Germline-derived CDR1 and CDR2 are MDHEN and SYDVKM.

The rearrangement uses TRBV7-9 and TRBJ1-4, with a tentative D call TRBD1 (6 bases). Per germline, CDR1 SEHNR and CDR2 FQNEAQ (reference sequence). Between the trimmed V and J ends, which lost 5 bases and 8 bases, there was a span of 18 bases. This CDR3 is built from 15 residues. CDR3: CASSPGGSQTEKLFF. For the CDR3, the DNA is TGTGCCAGCAGCCCCGGGGGCAGCCAAACCGAAAAACTGTTTTTT.